The sequence of this T cell receptor beta chain was determined in a study of T cells in Graves' hyperthyroidism and ophthalmopathy. Regions amplified from RNA transcripts were the TCR beta CDR3 regions. The TCR CDR3 first-round RT-PCR relied on the HTBI primer set. TCRdb analysed the multiplex PCR reads with MiXCR anew, one entry per CDR3 protein. The table lists a few hundred thousand distinct CDR3 sequences, about 16% of them singletons. Patients with ophthalmopathy all had a Clinical Activity Score of at least 3, a NOSPECS grade of at least 4 and duration under 3 months. Findings and limits, study-wide: In the analysis, a 13 V-J model separated ophthalmopathy from stable hyperthyroidism.

This CDR3 comprises 12 residues. Trimming cost V 5 bases and J 6 bases, with 14 bases left between them. Germline CDR1 is DFQATT and CDR2 is SNEGSKA (reference sequence). A word on this clonotype: Its specificity is unknown.

The J gene is TRBJ2-7, the V gene TRBV20-1; D call uncertain. Sequenced material: blood. The receptor's source is a woman under 40 with Graves' ophthalmopathy. CDR3 nucleotides: TGCAGTGCTGGCCCAGCTAGTTCCGAGCAGTACTTC. Translated, it gives CSAGPASSEQYF.